The sequence of this T cell receptor (beta chain) was determined in a study of CD8 T cells in Susac syndrome. Overall study results and limits: By the study's own acknowledgment, its TCR sequencing and HLA analysis included relatively few individuals.

Germline CDR1 reads MGHRA; CDR2 reads YSYEKL. The CDR3 runs to 17 residues. J gave up 0 bases and V 1 base, and 9 bases lay outside the gene matches. Sequencing of TCR beta was undertaken in CD8+ and CD4+ T cells derived from blood. Patients with stable or active relapsing-remitting disease, all of them treatment-naive, made up the multiple sclerosis controls. Through negative isolation, CD4+ and CD8+ T cells were obtained, while TEMRA cells were enriched using FACS. Remarks on this clonotype: Its antigen is not identified.

Reverse transcription used roughly 0.45 to 1 ug RNA and random hexamers. TCRdb re-called the immunoSEQ multiplex PCR reads through MiXCR, storing one row per CDR3 protein. The data show a few hundred thousand distinct CDR3 sequences, 85% seen once. Specimen: CD8+ T cells from PBMCs. The sequence was obtained from a human donor with multiple sclerosis. The chain has TRBV4-1 and TRBJ2-7; TRBD1 matches at 7 bases. As DNA, the CDR3 is TGCGCCAGCAGCCAAGTTCTTTTCGGGGACAGCTCCTACGAGCAGTACTTC. It specifies CASSQVLFGDSSYEQYF.